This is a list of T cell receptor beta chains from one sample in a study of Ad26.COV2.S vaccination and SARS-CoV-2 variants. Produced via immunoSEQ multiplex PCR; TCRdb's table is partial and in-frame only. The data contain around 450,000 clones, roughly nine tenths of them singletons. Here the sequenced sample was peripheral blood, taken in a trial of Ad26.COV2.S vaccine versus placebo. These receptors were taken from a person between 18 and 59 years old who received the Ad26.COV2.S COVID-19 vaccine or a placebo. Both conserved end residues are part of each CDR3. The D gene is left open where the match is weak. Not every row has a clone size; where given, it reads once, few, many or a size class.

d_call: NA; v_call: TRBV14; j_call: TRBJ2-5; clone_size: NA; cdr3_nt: TGTGCCAGCAGCGTTCGGGAGTCACTCGGAGAGACCCAGTACTTC; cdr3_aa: CASSVRESLGETQYF
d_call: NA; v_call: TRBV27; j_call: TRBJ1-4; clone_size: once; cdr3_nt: TGTGCCAGCAGTCTGGGGGTGGCGGAAGAAAAACTGTTTTTT; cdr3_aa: CASSLGVAEEKLFF
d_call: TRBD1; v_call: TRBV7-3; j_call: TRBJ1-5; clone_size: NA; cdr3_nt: TGTGCCAGCAGCTTCAAAGGGTTCCCGGACAGGGCCAATCAGCCCCAGCATTTT; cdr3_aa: CASSFKGFPDRANQPQHF
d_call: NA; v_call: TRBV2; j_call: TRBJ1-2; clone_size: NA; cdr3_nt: TGTGCCAGCAGTGAATTTGGCTCCTATGGCTACACCTTC; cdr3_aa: CASSEFGSYGYTF
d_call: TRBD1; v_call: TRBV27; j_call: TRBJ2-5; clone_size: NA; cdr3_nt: TGTGCCAGCGCAAGAACCGGGACAGGAGAGACCCAGTACTTC; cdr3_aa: CASARTGTGETQYF
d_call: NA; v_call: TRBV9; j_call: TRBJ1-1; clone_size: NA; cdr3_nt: TGTGCCAGCAGCGTAGTTGTCTTAGGCGTGAACACTGAAGCTTTCTTT; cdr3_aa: CASSVVVLGVNTEAFF
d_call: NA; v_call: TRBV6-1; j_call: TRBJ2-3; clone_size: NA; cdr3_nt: TGTGCCAGCCGTGACCTCGGCACAGATACGCAGTATTTT; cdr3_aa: CASRDLGTDTQYF
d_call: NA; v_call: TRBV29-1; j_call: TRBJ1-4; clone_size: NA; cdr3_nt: TGCAGCGTTGAAGATGGGGCAACTAATGAAAAACTGTTTTTT; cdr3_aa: CSVEDGATNEKLFF
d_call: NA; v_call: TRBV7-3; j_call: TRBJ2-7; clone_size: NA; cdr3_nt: TGTGCCAGCAGCTTAAGGTTTGTTCGGGCGGGCTACTACGAGCAGTACTTC; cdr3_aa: CASSLRFVRAGYYEQYF
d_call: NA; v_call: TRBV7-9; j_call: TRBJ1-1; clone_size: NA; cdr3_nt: TGTGCCAGCAGTATGCCATACACTGAAGCTTTCTTT; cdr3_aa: CASSMPYTEAFF
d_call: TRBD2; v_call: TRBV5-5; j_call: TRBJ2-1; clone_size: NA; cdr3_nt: TGTGCCAGCAGCCTGAAGCGGGAGGGCCTTTCCTACAATGAGCAGTTCTTC; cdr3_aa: CASSLKREGLSYNEQFF
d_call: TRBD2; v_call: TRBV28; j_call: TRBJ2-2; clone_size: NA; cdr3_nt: TGTGCCAGCAGTTTTAGCAGCGGGAGGATCGGGGAGCTGTTTTTT; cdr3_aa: CASSFSSGRIGELFF
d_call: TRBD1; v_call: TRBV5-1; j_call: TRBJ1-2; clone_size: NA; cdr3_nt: TGCGCCAGCAGCCCGAGGGACAGTAGCGGCTACACCTTC; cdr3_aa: CASSPRDSSGYTF
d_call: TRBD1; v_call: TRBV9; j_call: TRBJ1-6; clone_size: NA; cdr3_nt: TGTGCCAGCAGCGGCGGACAGGGTTTATGGTCCTATAATTCACCCCTCCACTTT; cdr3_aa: CASSGGQGLWSYNSPLHF
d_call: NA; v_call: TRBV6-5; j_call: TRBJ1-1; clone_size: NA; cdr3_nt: TGTGCCAGCAGTTACAGGGGACGCACTGAAGCTTTCTTT; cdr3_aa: CASSYRGRTEAFF
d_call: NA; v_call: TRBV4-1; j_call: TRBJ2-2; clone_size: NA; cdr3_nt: TGCGCCAGCAGCCAGACAATCAGGGGGACTTTTAACACCGGGGAGCTGTTTTTT; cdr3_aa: CASSQTIRGTFNTGELFF
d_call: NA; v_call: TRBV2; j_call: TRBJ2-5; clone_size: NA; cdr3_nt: TGTGCCAACGATGGGGACAACTACCAAGAGACCCAGTACTTC; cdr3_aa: CANDGDNYQETQYF
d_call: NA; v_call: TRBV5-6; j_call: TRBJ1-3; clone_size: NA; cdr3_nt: TGTGCCAGCAGCCCAAAGGGGGCTGGAAACACCATATATTTT; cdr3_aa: CASSPKGAGNTIYF
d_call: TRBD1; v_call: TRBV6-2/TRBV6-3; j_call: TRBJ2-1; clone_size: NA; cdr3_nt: TGTGCCAGCAGTTCACAGGGGGCGAGGTACAATGAGCAGTTCTTC; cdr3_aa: CASSSQGARYNEQFF
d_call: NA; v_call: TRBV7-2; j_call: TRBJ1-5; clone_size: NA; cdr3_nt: TGTGCCAGCAGCTTATCACCGGGGAGGAAGCATTTT; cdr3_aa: CASSLSPGRKHF
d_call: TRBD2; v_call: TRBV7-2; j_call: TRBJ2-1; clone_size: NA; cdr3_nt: TGTGCCAGCAGCTCACGACTAGCGGGGGGATTTGAGCAGTTCTTC; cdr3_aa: CASSSRLAGGFEQFF
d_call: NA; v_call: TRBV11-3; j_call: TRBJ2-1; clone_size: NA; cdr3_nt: TGTGCCAGCAGCCAAGTTAGCCAGGGCAATGAGCAGTTCTTC; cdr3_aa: CASSQVSQGNEQFF
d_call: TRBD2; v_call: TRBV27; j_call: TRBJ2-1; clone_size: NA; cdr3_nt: TGTGCCAGCAGTTTCCAGGGACTAGCCAACAATGAGCAGTTCTTC; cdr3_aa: CASSFQGLANNEQFF
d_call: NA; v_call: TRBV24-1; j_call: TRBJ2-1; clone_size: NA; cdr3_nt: TGTGCCACCAGTCCAGGGAGCCCCAATGAGCAGTTCTTC; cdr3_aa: CATSPGSPNEQFF
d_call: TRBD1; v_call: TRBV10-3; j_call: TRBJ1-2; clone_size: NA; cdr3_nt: TGTGCCATCAGGACAGGGGCAGGCTATGGCTACACCTTC; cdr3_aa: CAIRTGAGYGYTF
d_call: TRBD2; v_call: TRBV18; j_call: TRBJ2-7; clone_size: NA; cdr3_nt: TGTGCCAGCTCACGGGGAGCGGGAGGGGACTACGAGCAGTACTTC; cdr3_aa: CASSRGAGGDYEQYF
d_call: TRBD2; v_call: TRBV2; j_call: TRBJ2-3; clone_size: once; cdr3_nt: TGTGCCAGCCGAGCGGGGCCCACAGATACGCAGTATTTT; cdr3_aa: CASRAGPTDTQYF
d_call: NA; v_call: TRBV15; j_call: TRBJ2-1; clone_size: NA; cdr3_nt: TGTGCCACCAGCAGAGCCCGGGGGGCCAATGAGCAGTTCTTC; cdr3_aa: CATSRARGANEQFF
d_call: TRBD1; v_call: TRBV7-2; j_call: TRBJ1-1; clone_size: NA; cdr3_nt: TGTGCCAGCAGCTGGGGACAGACCCTCAACACTGAAGCTTTCTTT; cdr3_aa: CASSWGQTLNTEAFF
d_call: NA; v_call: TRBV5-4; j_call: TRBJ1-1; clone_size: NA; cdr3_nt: TGTGCCAGCAGGTTATCCTTTTTGGGCACTGAAGCTTTCTTT; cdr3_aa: CASRLSFLGTEAFF
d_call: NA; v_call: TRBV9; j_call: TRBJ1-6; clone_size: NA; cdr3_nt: TGTGCCAGCAGCGAGAGGGTCGGGCTGGGGAATTCACCCCTCCACTTT; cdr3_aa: CASSERVGLGNSPLHF
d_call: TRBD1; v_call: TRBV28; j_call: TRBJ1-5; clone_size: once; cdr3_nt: TGTGCCAGCAGTTTAGGCCAGGGGACAGGGAGAAATCAGCCCCAGCATTTT; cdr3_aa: CASSLGQGTGRNQPQHF
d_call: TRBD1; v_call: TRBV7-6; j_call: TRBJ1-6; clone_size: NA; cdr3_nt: TGTGCCAGCAGCTTAGCGGGCAGGGGGGACTCACCCCTCCACTTT; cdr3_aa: CASSLAGRGDSPLHF
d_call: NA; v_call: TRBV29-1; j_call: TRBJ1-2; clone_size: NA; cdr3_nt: TGCAGCGTTCCTAGGGGAATGTATGGCTACACCTTC; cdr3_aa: CSVPRGMYGYTF
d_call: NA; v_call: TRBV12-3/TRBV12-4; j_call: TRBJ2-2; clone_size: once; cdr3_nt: TGTGCCAGCAGTCGACAGGACACCGGGGAGCTGTTTTTT; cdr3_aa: CASSRQDTGELFF
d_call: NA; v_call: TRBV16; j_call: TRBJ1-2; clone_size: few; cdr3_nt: TGTGCCAGCAGCCAATGGGATGGCGTCCCTAACTATGGCTACACCTTC; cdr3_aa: CASSQWDGVPNYGYTF
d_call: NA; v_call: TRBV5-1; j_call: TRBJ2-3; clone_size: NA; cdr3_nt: TGCGCCAGCAGCTATGGGCGTGGGCACACAGATACGCAGTATTTT; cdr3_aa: CASSYGRGHTDTQYF
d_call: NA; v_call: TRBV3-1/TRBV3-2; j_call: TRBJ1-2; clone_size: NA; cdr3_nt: TGTGCCAGCAGCCAAGTATGGACGGGCCTCTATGGCTACACCTTC; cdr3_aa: CASSQVWTGLYGYTF
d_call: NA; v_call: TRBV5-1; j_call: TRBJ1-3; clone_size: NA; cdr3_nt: TGCGCCAGCAGCAACGGCCCGGTCTCTGGAAACACCATATATTTT; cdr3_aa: CASSNGPVSGNTIYF
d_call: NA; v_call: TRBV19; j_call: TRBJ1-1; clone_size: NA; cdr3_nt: TGTGCCAGTAGTGTTAGGGGGGCCCGTAACACTGAAGCTTTCTTT; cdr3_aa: CASSVRGARNTEAFF
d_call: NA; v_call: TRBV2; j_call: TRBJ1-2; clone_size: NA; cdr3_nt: TGTGCCAGCGAGGCAGGGAGTACCTATGGCTACACCTTC; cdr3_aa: CASEAGSTYGYTF
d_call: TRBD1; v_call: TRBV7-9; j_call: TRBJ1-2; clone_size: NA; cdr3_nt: TGTGCCAGCAGCTTAAGCCAGGGGGCAGGCTATGGCTACACCTTC; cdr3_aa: CASSLSQGAGYGYTF
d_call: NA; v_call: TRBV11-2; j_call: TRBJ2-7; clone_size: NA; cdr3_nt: TGTGCCAGCAGCTTGTTAGGGGTCACTAGTACCTCCTACGAGCAGTACTTC; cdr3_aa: CASSLLGVTSTSYEQYF
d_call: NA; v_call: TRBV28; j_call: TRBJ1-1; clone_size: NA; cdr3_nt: TGTGCCAGCAGTTCCGGGGCAGGGATGAACACTGAAGCTTTCTTT; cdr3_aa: CASSSGAGMNTEAFF
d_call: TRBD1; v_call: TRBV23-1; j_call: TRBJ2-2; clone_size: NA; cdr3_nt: TGCGCCAGCAGTCAAGACAGGGGGCACCGGGGAGCTGTTTTT; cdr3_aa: CASSQDRGHRGAVF
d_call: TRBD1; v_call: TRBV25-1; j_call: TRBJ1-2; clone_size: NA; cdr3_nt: TGTGCCAGCAGTGGCGGGACAGGGAACGAAGCTAGCTATGGCTACACCTTC; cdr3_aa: CASSGGTGNEASYGYTF
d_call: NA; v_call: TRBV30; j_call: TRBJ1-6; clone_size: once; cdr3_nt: TGTGCCTCTACGACATTGGGACCCCTCCACTTT; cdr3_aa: CASTTLGPLHF
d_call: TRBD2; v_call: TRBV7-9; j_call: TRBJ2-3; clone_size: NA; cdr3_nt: TGTGCCAGCAGCTTAGCTGGAGATAGCGGGAGAACAGATACGCAGTATTTT; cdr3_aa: CASSLAGDSGRTDTQYF
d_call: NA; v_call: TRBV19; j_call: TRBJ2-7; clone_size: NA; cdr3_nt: TGTGCCAGTAGACACCTGAGCTCCTACGAGCAGTACTTC; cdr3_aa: CASRHLSSYEQYF
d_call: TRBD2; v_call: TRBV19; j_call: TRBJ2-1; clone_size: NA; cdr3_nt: TGTGCCAGTAGCCTTACTAGCGGGTCGGGAAATGAGCAGTTCTTC; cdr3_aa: CASSLTSGSGNEQFF
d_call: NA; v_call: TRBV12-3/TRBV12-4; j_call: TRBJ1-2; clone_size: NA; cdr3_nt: TGTGCCAGCAGTTTGGGGGTCGGCTATGGCTACACCTTC; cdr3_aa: CASSLGVGYGYTF
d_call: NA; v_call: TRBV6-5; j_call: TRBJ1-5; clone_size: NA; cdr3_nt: TGTGCCAGCAGTCGAACTCCCGGCCATCAGCCCCAGCATTTT; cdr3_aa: CASSRTPGHQPQHF
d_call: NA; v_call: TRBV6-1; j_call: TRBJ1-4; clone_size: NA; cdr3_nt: TGTGCCAGCAGTGACCGCGGGGGTGAAAAACTGTTTTTT; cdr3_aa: CASSDRGGEKLFF
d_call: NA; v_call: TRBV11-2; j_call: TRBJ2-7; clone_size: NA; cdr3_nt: TGTGCCAGCAGCCTCGGACTCGACTACGAGCAGTACTTC; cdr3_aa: CASSLGLDYEQYF
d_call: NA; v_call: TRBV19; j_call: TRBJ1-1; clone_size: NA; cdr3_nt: TGTGCCAGTGGTCAGTGGGAAAACACTGAAGCTTTCTTT; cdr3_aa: CASGQWENTEAFF